The source of this T cell receptor beta chain is a study of PD-L1 blockade in urothelial cancer. Looking at the study overall: The researchers analyzed blood 3 weeks (second dose) and 6 weeks after treatment start. Peripheral blood specimens exhibited a median yield of about 140,000 T cells.

Sequencing used immunoSEQ multiplex PCR; TCRdb keeps in-frame clones, though not all of them. In the table there are around 33,000 clones, roughly 82% of which are singletons. CDR1 and CDR2 from the germline V gene are MNHNS and SASEGT. V dropped 6 bases and J dropped 10; count of bases not matched to a gene: 14. The CDR3 has 15 residues. Time point denoted: pretreatment peripheral blood. This clone has only one observation. This TCR came from a man in his fifties or sixties with urothelial cancer. The sequences come from PBMCs, collected around atezolizumab (anti-PD-L1) treatment. The V and J genes are TRBV6-1 and TRBJ2-1, with 8 positions matching TRBD2. As DNA, the CDR3 is TGTGCCAGCAGCCTCCAGCGGGGGCCTCAGGGGGAGCAGTTCTTC. Its protein product is CASSLQRGPQGEQFF.